The clone carrying this T cell receptor beta chain was counted between two and nine times. Antigen unknown. The sample belongs to a study of blood T cells in healthy people across ages. Through a sample-barcoded 5' primer and a J-beta primer mix, a second PCR was run for about 6 to 12 cycles. Each of the cDNA molecules was tagged by a template-switch adaptor with 12 random nucleotides. TCRdb reprocessed the 5' RACE reads via MiXCR and lists one record per CDR3 protein. The sample lists over a million distinct CDR3 sequences, roughly 45% occurring once. CDR1 is DFQATT and CDR2 is SNEGSKA in the germline V gene (reference sequence). This CDR3 contains 11 residues. Study-wide results and limits: The study regarded diversity estimates from one million T cells as underestimates.

This chain uses TRBV20-1 with TRBJ2-7; D remains unclear. The better agreement between TRBJ2-5 and the DNA end casts doubt on the J call. Sample: blood. This sequence originates from a woman aged 60-75 years in good health. In DNA form, the CDR3 reads TGCAGTGCTGTAGTAGTTGAGACCCAGTACTTC. It encodes CSAVVVETQYF.